This TCR beta chain was captured in a study of blood T cell repertoires in COVID-19. The germline gives CDR1 MDHEN, CDR2 SYDVKM. With 6 bases removed from V and 7 bases from J, the gap between germline ends came to 13 bases. The CDR3 has 13 amino acids. Libraries were prepared by immunoSEQ multiplex PCR; TCRdb keeps only in-frame clonotypes and omits some of them. The table has 70,000 to 100,000 clones, 70% to 90% seen once; the top ten hold 2.9%. Material: peripheral blood. The chain joins TRBV28 to TRBJ2-4; no firm D call. The origin of this receptor is a woman over 75 with acute or convalescent COVID-19. Here the CDR3 DNA reads TGTGCCAGCAGGACTCCCAGTTTGAACATTCAGTACTTC. Protein product: CASRTPSLNIQYF.